This passage covers 5 T cell receptor beta chains from one sample sequenced in a study of shared clonotypes between healthy human individuals. Measured with immunoSEQ multiplex PCR; TCRdb has only the in-frame clones, and not every one. The data contain millions of clones, roughly 91% of them singletons. CD8 cells regarded as naive lacked CD45RO, were positively chosen for CCR7, and omitted terminally differentiated effector memory CD45RA+ cells. The sequenced material came from naive CD8+ T cells from PBMCs. These receptors were obtained from a man between 18 and 29 years old in good health. Some clones in this sample may be carry-over from other donors' samples.

This clone has just one count. The CDR3 DNA is TGTGCCAGCAGCTTAACGGGGTTCAATCAGCCCCAGCATTTT. Amino acid sequence: CASSLTGFNQPQHF. This chain joins TRBV11-2 and TRBJ1-5; D call uncertain. The V end was cut by 2 bases, the J end by 3 bases, with 8 bases between. CDR1 SGHAT and CDR2 FQNNGV come from the germline V gene. The CDR3 is 14 residues long.

The rearrangement links TRBV28 to TRBJ1-4; TRBD1 might be the D (6 bases). The CDR3 length is 15 residues. Trimming removed 1 base from V and 5 bases from J, with 11 bases in between. Germline values: CDR1 MDHEN, CDR2 SYDVKM. CDR3 region: CASSLSGEGNEKLFF. The CDR3 region has the DNA TGTGCCAGCAGTTTATCAGGGGAGGGAAATGAAAAACTGTTTTTT.

DNA for the CDR3: TGTGCCAGTAGTCTGCCTTTTAACACCGGGGAGCTGTTTTTT. The encoded protein is CASSLPFNTGELFF. The rearrangement uses TRBV19 and TRBJ2-2; D is unclear. Per the germline V gene, CDR1 is LNHDA and CDR2 is SQIVND (reference sequence). The germline V and J ends were trimmed by 5 bases and 2 bases, with 9 bases remaining between them. The CDR3 is 14 amino acids.

The V gene is TRBV2, the J gene TRBJ1-2; D perhaps matches TRBD1 (5 bases). CDR1 is SNHLY and CDR2 is FYNNEI in the germline V gene. CDR3 length equals 13 residues. V was pared by 8 bases and J by 4 bases, with 14 bases between. The DNA of the CDR3 is TGTGCCAGCCGGGGAAGGGGAGGCTATGGCTACACCTTC. Translating it yields CASRGRGGYGYTF.

The rearrangement uses TRBV19 and TRBJ2-5; the D call may be TRBD1 or TRBD2 (5 bases each). Germline values: CDR1 LNHDA, CDR2 SQIVND (reference sequence). V lost 8 bases, J lost 0 bases, and 13 bases lay in between. The CDR3 runs 14 residues. The CDR3 sequence is CASAPRGHQETQYF. DNA for the CDR3: TGTGCCAGTGCCCCTCGGGGCCACCAAGAGACCCAGTACTTC.